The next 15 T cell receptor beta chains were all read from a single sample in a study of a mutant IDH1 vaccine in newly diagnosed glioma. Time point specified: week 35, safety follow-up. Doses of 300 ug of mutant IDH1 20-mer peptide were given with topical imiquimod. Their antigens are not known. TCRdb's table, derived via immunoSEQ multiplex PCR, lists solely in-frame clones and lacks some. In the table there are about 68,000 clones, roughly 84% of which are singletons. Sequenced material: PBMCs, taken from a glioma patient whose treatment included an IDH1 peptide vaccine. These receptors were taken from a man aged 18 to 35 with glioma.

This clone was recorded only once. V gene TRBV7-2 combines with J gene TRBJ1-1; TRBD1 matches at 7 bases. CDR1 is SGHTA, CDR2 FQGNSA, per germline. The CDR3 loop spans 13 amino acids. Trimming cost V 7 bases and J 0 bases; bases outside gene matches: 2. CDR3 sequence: CASKQGMNTEAFF. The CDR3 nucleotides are TGTGCCAGCAAACAGGGGATGAACACTGAAGCTTTCTTT.

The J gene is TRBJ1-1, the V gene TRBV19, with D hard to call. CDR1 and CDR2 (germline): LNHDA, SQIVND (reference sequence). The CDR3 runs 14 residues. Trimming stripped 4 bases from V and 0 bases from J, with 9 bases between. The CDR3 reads CASSTLLVNTEAFF. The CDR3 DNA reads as TGTGCCAGTAGTACATTACTGGTGAACACTGAAGCTTTCTTT.

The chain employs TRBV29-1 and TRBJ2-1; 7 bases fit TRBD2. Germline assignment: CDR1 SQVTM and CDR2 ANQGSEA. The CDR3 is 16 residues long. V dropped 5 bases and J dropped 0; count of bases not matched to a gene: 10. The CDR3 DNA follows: TGCAGCGTTAGCCGTGGCGGGGGATACTCCTACAATGAGCAGTTCTTC. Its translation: CSVSRGGGYSYNEQFF.

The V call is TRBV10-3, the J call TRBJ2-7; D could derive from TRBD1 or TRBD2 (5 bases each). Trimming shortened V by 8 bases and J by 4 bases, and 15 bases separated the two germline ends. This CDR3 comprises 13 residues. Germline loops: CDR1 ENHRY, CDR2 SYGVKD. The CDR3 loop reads CAIESRDPYEQYF. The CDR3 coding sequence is TGTGCCATCGAGAGCAGGGACCCATACGAGCAGTACTTC.

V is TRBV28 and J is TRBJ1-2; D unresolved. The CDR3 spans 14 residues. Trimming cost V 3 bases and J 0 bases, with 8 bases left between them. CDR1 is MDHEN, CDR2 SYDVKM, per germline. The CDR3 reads CASSLETSNYGYTF. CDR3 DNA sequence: TGTGCCAGCAGTTTGGAGACCTCTAACTATGGCTACACCTTC.

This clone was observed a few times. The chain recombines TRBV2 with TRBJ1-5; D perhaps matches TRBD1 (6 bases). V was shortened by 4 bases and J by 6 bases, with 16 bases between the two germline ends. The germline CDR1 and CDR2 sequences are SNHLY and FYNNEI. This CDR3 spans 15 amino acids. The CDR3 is CASSGMGRGGQPQHF. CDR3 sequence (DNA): TGTGCCAGCAGTGGAATGGGACGAGGGGGTCAGCCCCAGCATTTT.

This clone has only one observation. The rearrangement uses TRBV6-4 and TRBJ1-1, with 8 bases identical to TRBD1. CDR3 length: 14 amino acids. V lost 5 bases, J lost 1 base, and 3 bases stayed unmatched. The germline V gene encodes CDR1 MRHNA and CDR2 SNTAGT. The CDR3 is CASSRTGGNTEAFF. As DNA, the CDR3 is TGTGCCAGCAGTCGAACAGGGGGGAACACTGAAGCTTTCTTT.

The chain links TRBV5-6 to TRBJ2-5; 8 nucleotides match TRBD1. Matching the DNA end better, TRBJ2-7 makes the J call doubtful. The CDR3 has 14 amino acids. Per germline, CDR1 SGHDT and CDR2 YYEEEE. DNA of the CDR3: TGTGCCAGCAGCTCTGAGGACAGGGTCTACGAGCAGTACTTC. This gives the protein CASSSEDRVYEQYF.

The CDR3 loop reads CASSLYRDTEAFF. DNA of the CDR3: TGTGCCAGCAGCTTGTACAGGGACACTGAAGCTTTCTTT. J is TRBJ1-1 and V is TRBV5-5, with a possible D match to TRBD1 (6 bases). Looked up from germline, CDR1 is SGHKS and CDR2 is YYEKEE (reference sequence). V shed 1 base and J shed 3 bases, with 7 bases lying between them. The CDR3 sequence is 13 residues long.

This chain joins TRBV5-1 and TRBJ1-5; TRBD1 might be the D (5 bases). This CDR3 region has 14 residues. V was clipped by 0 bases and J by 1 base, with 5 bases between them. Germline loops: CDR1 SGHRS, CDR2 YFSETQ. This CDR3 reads CASSLGGSNQPQHF. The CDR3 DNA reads TGCGCCAGCAGCTTGGGGGGGAGCAATCAGCCCCAGCATTTT.

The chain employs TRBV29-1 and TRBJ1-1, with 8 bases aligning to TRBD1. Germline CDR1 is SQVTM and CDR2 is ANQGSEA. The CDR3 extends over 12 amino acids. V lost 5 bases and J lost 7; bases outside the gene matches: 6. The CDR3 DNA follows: TGCAGCGTTTTGACAGGGGCCGGTGAAGCTTTCTTT. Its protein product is CSVLTGAGEAFF.

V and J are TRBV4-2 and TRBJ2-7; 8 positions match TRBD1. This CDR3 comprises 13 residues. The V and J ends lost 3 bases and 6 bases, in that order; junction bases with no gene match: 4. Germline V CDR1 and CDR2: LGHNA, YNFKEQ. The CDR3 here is CASSHPGTGEQYF. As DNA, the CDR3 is TGTGCCAGCAGCCACCCCGGGACAGGCGAGCAGTACTTC.

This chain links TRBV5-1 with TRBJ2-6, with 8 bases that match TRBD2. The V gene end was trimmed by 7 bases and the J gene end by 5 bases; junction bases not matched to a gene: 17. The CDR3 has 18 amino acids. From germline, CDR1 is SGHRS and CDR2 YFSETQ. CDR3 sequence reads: CASGPWGAGGVWANVLTF. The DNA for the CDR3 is TGCGCCAGCGGACCTTGGGGGGCGGGAGGAGTCTGGGCCAACGTCCTGACTTTC.

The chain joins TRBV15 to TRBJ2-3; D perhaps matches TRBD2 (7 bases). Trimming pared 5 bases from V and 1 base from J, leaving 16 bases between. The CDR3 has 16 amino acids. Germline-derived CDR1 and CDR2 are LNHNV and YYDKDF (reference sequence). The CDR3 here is CATSYLGGLGTDTQYF. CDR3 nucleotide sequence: TGTGCCACCAGCTACCTCGGGGGGCTGGGCACAGATACGCAGTATTTT.

The CDR3 sequence: CASSFLPPSSGGYNEQFF. CDR3 nucleotide sequence: TGCGCCAGCAGCTTTCTCCCCCCCTCTAGCGGGGGGTACAATGAGCAGTTCTTC. This chain uses TRBV5-1 with TRBJ2-1, with 11 bases matching TRBD2. The CDR3 spans 18 residues. V dropped 2 bases and J dropped 4; count of bases not matched to a gene: 11. Germline CDR1 reads SGHRS; CDR2 reads YFSETQ.